The 6 T cell receptor beta chains in this list originate from one sample, sequenced in a study of cytomegalovirus exposure and HLA in healthy donors. Only in-frame clones appear in the TCRdb table, and some are missing; sequencing was by immunoSEQ multiplex PCR. The data hold around 98,000 clones, with around 88% observed a single time. The specimen was PBMCs. The receptors originated from a woman aged 25 to 39 in good health and CMV-seronegative.

This clone was observed a few times. The chain has TRBV7-8 and TRBJ2-7; D is possibly TRBD1 (6 bases). The V gene's germline CDR1 is SGHVS and CDR2 FQNEAQ. The CDR3 totals 14 residues. With 5 bases removed from V and 3 bases from J, the gap between germline ends came to 14 bases. The CDR3, as DNA: TGTGCCAGCAGCCCCAGGGACACCCACTACGAGCAGTACTTC. Translating it yields CASSPRDTHYEQYF.

This chain links TRBV9 with TRBJ1-3; unclear D gene. CDR3 length: 15 residues. CDR1 and CDR2 from the germline V gene are SGDLS and YYNGEE. V lost 0 bases, J lost 0 bases, and 7 bases lay in between. The CDR3 DNA reads as TGTGCCAGCAGCGTAGGGCCGATCTCTGGAAACACCATATATTTT. Its translation: CASSVGPISGNTIYF.

V usage is TRBV9 and J usage is TRBJ1-4; a possible D gene is TRBD1 (5 bases). Germline CDR1 is SGDLS and CDR2 is YYNGEE. This CDR3 has 15 amino acids. Trimming left V 2 bases short and J 8 bases short, with 16 bases between. CDR3 in DNA: TGTGCCAGCAGCGTTTTTGGGGGGTCGGCCGAAAAACTGTTTTTT. Translation: CASSVFGGSAEKLFF. Full variable domain (rest looked up from reference TRBV9 and TRBJ1-4): DSGVTQTPKHLITATGQRVTLRCSPRSGDLSVYWYQQSLDQGLQFLIQYYNGEERAKGNILERFSAQQFPDLHSELNLSSLELGDSALYFCASSVFGGSAEKLFFGSGTQLSVL.

The chain employs TRBV6-5 and TRBJ1-2; TRBD1 matches at 7 bases. The CDR3 spans 13 residues. V lost 3 bases and J lost 8; bases outside the gene matches: 6. Germline V lookup: CDR1 MNHEY, CDR2 SVGAGI. CDR3 sequence reads: CASSYSQGNGYTF. CDR3 nucleotides: TGTGCCAGCAGTTATTCACAGGGGAACGGCTACACCTTC.

This chain uses TRBV11-2 with TRBJ1-5; tentatively, D is TRBD1 (6 bases). The V end was cut by 3 bases, the J end by 7 bases, with 16 bases between. The CDR3 extends over 15 amino acids. Germline CDR1 reads SGHAT; CDR2 reads FQNNGV. The CDR3 reads CASSFGGGANQPQHF. The CDR3 coding sequence is TGTGCCAGCAGCTTCGGAGGGGGGGCAAACCAGCCCCAGCATTTT. The whole variable domain, filled in from reference TRBV11-2 and TRBJ1-5, reads EAGVAQSPRYKIIEKRQSVAFWCNPISGHATLYWYQQILGQGPKLLIQFQNNGVVDDSQLPKDRFSAERLKGVDSTLKIQPAKLEDSAVYLCASSFGGGANQPQHFGDGTRLSIL.

The rearrangement links TRBV18 to TRBJ1-5; D is unclear. V was trimmed by 3 bases and J by 8 bases, leaving 11 bases between them. The CDR3 extends over 13 amino acids. CDR1 and CDR2 (germline): KGHSH, LQKENI. Here the CDR3 reads CASSPSRSEPQHF. CDR3 nucleotide sequence: TGTGCCAGCTCACCCTCCCGATCAGAGCCCCAGCATTTT. The variable domain in full, completed from reference TRBV18 and TRBJ1-5, reads NAGVMQNPRHLVRRRGQEARLRCSPMKGHSHVYWYRQLPEEGLKFMVYLQKENIIDESGMPKERFSAEFPKEGPSILRIQQVVRGDSAAYFCASSPSRSEPQHFGDGTRLSIL.